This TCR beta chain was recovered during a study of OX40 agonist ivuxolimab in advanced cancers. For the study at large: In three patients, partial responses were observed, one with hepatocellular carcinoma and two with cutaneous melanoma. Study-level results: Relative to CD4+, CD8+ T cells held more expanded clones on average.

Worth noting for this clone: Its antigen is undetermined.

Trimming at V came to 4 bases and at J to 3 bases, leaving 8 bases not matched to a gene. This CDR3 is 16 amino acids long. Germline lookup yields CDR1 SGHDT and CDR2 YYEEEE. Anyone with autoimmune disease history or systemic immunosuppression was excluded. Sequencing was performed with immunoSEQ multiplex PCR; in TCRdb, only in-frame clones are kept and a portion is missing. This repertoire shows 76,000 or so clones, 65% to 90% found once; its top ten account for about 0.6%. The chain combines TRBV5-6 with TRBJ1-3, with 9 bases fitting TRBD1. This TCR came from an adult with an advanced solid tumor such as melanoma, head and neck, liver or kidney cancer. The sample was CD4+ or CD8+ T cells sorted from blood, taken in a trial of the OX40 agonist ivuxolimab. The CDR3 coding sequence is TGTGCCAGCAGCGCGACACAGGGGGCTTATGGAAACACCATATATTTT. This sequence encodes CASSATQGAYGNTIYF.